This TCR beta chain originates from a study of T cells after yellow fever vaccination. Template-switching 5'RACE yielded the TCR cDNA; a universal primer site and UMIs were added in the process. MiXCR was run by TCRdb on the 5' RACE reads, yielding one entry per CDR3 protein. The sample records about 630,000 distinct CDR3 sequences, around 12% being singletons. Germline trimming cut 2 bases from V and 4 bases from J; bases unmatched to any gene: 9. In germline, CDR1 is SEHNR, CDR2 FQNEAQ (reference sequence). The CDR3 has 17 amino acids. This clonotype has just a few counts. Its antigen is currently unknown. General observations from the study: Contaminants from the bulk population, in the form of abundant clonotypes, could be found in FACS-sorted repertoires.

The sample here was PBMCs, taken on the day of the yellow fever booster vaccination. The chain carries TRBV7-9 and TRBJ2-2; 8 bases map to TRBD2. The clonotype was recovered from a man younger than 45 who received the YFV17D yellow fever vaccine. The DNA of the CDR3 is TGTGCCAGCAGCTTAAAATGGAGCGGGAGTAGCACCGGGGAGCTGTTTTTT. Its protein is CASSLKWSGSSTGELFF.